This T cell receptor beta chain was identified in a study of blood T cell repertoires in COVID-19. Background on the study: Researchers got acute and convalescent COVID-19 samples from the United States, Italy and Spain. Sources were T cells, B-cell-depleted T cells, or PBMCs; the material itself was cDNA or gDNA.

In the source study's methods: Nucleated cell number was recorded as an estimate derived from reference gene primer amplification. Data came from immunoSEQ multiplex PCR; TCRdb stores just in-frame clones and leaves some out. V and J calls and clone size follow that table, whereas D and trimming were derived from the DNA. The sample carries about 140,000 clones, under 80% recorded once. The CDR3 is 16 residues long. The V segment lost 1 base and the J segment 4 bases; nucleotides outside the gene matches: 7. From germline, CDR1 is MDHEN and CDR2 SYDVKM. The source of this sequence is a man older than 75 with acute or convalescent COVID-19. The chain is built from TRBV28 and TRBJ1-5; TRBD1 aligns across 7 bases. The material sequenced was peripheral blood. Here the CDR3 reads CASSLSGTDYNQPQHF. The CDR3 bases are TGTGCCAGCAGTTTATCCGGGACAGACTATAATCAGCCCCAGCATTTT.